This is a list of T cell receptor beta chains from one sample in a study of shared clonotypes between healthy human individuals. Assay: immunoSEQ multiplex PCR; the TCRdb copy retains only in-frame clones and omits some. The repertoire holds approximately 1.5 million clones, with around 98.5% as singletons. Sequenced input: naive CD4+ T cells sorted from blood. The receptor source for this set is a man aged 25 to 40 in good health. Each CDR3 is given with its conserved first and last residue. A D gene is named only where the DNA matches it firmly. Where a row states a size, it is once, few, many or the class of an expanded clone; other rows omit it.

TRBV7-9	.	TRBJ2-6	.	TGTGCCAGCAGCTTACGGGTCCCTCTCTCTGGGGCCAACGTCCTGACTTTC	CASSLRVPLSGANVLTF
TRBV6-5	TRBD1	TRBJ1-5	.	TGTGCCAGCAGGACAGGGGATACCCAGCATTTT	CASRTGDTQHF
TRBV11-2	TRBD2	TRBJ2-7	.	TGTGCCAGCAGTAGTGGGGCTCGGGAGGGCCACTACGAGCAGTACTTC	CASSSGAREGHYEQYF
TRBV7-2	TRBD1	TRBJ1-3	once	TGTGCCAGCAGCTTCCTGACAGGGGCAGGAAACACCATATATTTT	CASSFLTGAGNTIYF
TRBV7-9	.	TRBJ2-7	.	TGTGCCAGCAGCCCCCATATGGGCGAGCAGTACTTC	CASSPHMGEQYF
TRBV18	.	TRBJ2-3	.	TGTGCCAGCTCACCCTTATTTCCAAAGACGGCTAGCAGAGATACGCAGTATTTT	CASSPLFPKTASRDTQYF
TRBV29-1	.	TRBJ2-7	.	TGCAGCGTTGGATCGCCAGGGAACTCCTACGAGCAGTACTTC	CSVGSPGNSYEQYF
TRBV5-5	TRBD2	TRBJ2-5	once	TGTGCCAGCAGCCAGGGACTAGCGGGAGGCAGAGAGACCCAGTACTTC	CASSQGLAGGRETQYF
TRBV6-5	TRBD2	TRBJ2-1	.	TGTGCCAGCAGTACTAGCGGGAGCTCCTACAATGAGCAGTTCTTC	CASSTSGSSYNEQFF
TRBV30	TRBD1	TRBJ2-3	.	TGTGCCTGCCACGACAGGGGGTTGTCAGATACGCAGTATTTT	CACHDRGLSDTQYF
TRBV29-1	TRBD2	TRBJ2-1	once	TGCAGCGTTGCCCCCCGACTAGCGGGAAATTACAATGAGCAGTTCTTC	CSVAPRLAGNYNEQFF
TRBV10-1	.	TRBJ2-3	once	TGCGCCAGCAGTGAGGGGGGCTTGCCGTCCACAGATACGCAGTATTTT	CASSEGGLPSTDTQYF
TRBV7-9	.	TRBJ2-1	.	TGTGCCTGCCGGGCGAAAGAGGCCAATGAGCAGTTCTTC	CACRAKEANEQFF
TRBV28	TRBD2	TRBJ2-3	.	TGCGGGACGGGAGGGACAGATACGCAGTATTTT	CGTGGTDTQYF
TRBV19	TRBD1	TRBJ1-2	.	TGTGCCAGTAGTTCGGGACAGGGGAACTATGGCTACACCTTC	CASSSGQGNYGYTF
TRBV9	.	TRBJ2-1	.	TGTGCCAGCAGCAGACTTGAGGGAGGGGGATATGAGCAGTTCTTC	CASSRLEGGGYEQFF
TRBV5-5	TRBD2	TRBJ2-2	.	TGTGCCAGCAGCTCTAGCGGGAGGAACACCGGGGAGCTGTTTTTT	CASSSSGRNTGELFF
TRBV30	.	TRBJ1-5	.	TGTGCCTGGAGTAACGTGAATAGCAATCAGCCCCAGCATTTT	CAWSNVNSNQPQHF
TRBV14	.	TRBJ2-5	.	TGTGCCAGCAGCCAAGAGGCCCGGGGGGCGGATAAGTACTTC	CASSQEARGADKYF
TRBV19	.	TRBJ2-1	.	TGTGCCAGTAGTATCCTGGGACTCTCCTACAATGAGCAGTTCTTC	CASSILGLSYNEQFF
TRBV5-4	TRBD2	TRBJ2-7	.	TGTGCCAGCACAGATCGGACTAGCGGGAGAGGGGAGCAGTACTTC	CASTDRTSGRGEQYF
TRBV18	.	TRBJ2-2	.	TGTGCCAGCTCACCCCGGGGCCTGATGAAACAGACCTCGAACACCGGGGAGCTGTTTTTT	CASSPRGLMKQTSNTGELFF
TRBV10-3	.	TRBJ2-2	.	TGTGCCATCGGGGATTGGCATAACACCGGGGAGCTGTTTTTT	CAIGDWHNTGELFF
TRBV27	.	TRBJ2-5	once	TGTGCCAGCAGTTTAAGCGACCCATCGACCCAGTACTTC	CASSLSDPSTQYF
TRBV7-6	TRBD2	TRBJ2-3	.	TGTGCCAGCAGCATTACCGTACTAGCGGGAGTCTCAGATACGCAGTATTTT	CASSITVLAGVSDTQYF
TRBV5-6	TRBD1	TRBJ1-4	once	TGTGCCAGCAGTTTAGACAGGGCGAATGAAAAACTGTTTTTT	CASSLDRANEKLFF
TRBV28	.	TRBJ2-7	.	TGTGCCAGCAGTTCGTCGACTCCGAAGTACGAGCAGTACTTC	CASSSSTPKYEQYF
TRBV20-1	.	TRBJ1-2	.	TGCAGTGCTAGAGGACCGGGACAAGTATTC	CSARGPGQVF
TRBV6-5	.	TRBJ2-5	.	TGTGCCAGCAGTCGACAGGTTGGGAAACAAGAGACCCAGTACTTC	CASSRQVGKQETQYF
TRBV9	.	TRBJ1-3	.	TGTGCCAGCAGCGTAGGGGCAGGGCAAAACACCATATATTTT	CASSVGAGQNTIYF
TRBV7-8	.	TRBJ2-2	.	TGTGCCAGCAGCTTAGACAGGGCCCACACCGGGGAGCTGTTTTTT	CASSLDRAHTGELFF
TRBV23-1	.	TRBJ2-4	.	TGCGCCAGCCTGGAGGGGACCAAAAACATTCAGTACTTC	CASLEGTKNIQYF
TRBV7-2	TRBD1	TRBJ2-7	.	TGTGCCAGCAGCTTCCGGGACAGGAGCTACGAGCAGTACTTC	CASSFRDRSYEQYF
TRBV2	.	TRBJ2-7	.	TGTGCCAGCGGGGGGGACAGCCCAGACTACGAGCAGTACTTC	CASGGDSPDYEQYF
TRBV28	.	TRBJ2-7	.	TGTGCCAGCAGTTTGCAGCGGGTTAGCGGCGAGCAGTACTTC	CASSLQRVSGEQYF
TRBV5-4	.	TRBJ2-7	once	TGTGCCAGCAGCTTTGGGCTTTCCTACGAGCAGTACTTC	CASSFGLSYEQYF
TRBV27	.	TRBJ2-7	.	TGTGCCAGCAGTTTATCCAGGGCCTCCTACGAGCAGTACTTC	CASSLSRASYEQYF
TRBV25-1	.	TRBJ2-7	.	TGTGCCAGCAGTGACAGGGGCTACGAGCAGTACTTC	CASSDRGYEQYF
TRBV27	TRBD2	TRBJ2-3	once	TGTGCCAGCAGTCCCCGACTAGCGGGAAGGACAGATACGCAGTATTTT	CASSPRLAGRTDTQYF
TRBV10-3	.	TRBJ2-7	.	TGTGCCATCAGTCCTAGCGAATCCTACGAGCAGTACTTC	CAISPSESYEQYF
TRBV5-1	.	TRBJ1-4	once	TGCGCCAGCAGCTTGTCTGGAGGGAGTGAAAAACTGTTTTTT	CASSLSGGSEKLFF
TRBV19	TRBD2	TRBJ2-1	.	TGTGCCAGCAGACTAGCGGGAACGGGTGAGCAGTTCTTC	CASRLAGTGEQFF
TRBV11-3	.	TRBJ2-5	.	TGTGCCAGCAGCTCGAGGTCAGGGCGAGGCCAAGAGACCCAGTACTTC	CASSSRSGRGQETQYF
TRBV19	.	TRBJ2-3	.	TGTGCCAGTACCCATAGGTCGGGAGGCACAGATACGCAGTATTTT	CASTHRSGGTDTQYF
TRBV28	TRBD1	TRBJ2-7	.	TGTGCCAGCAGTTCCACAGACAGGGGGCTCTACGAGCAGTACTTC	CASSSTDRGLYEQYF
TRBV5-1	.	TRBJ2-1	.	TGCGCCAGCAGCTTGGTCAAGGGCTACAATGAGCAGTTCTTC	CASSLVKGYNEQFF
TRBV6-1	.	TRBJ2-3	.	TGTGCCAGCAGTGAATTACAGTTGTTGACAGATACGCAGTATTTT	CASSELQLLTDTQYF
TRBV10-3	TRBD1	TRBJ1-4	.	TGTGCCATCAGCCCGGCGAGGGGACAGGGGACCACTAATGAAAAACTGTTTTTT	CAISPARGQGTTNEKLFF
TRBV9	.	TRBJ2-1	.	TGTGCCAGCAGCGTAGCTTCGGGGAATGAGCAGTTCTTC	CASSVASGNEQFF
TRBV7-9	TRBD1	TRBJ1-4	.	TGTGCCAGCAGCTCCCCAGACAGGGAAGGCGAAAAACTGTTTTTT	CASSSPDREGEKLFF